These 9 T cell receptor beta chains were sequenced from one sample in a study of blood T cell repertoires in COVID-19. The method was immunoSEQ multiplex PCR; TCRdb's version includes in-frame clones alone and lacks a portion of them. The table shows 130,000 or so clones, with about 80% occurring only once. Input material: peripheral blood. These TCRs come from a human donor in a cohort sampled during active COVID-19.

The V call is TRBV6-2 or TRBV6-3, the J call TRBJ2-7; TRBD2 is a possible D gene (6 bases). This CDR3 has 15 residues. In germline, CDR1 is MNHEY, CDR2 SVGEGT. Deletions cut 6 bases from V and 3 bases from J, with 18 bases between. CDR3 region: CASSPGGAEGYEQYF. As DNA, the CDR3 is TGTGCCAGCAGCCCCGGGGGAGCCGAAGGCTACGAGCAGTACTTC.

The chain recombines TRBV2 with TRBJ2-3; D ambiguous. The germline CDR1 and CDR2 sequences are SNHLY and FYNNEI. Trimming shortened V by 7 bases and J by 4 bases, and 9 bases separated the two germline ends. The CDR3 is 12 amino acids. CDR3 sequence: CASNVNSDTQYF. DNA of the CDR3: TGTGCCAGCAATGTAAACTCAGATACGCAGTATTTT.

The CDR3 nucleotides are TGTGCCAGCAGCCTCTATAAGACAGGAGCCAAAAACATTCAGTACTTC. It translates to CASSLYKTGAKNIQYF. This chain connects TRBV28 to TRBJ2-4, with D maybe TRBD1 (6 bases). Looked up from germline, CDR1 is MDHEN and CDR2 is SYDVKM. The V end was cut by 6 bases, the J end by 0 bases, with 15 bases between. This CDR3 region has 16 residues.

The chain joins TRBV7-3 to TRBJ2-2; 11 nucleotides match TRBD1. Per the germline V gene, CDR1 is SGHTA and CDR2 is FQGTGA. This CDR3 is built from 16 residues. The V gene end was trimmed by 6 bases and the J gene end by 5 bases; junction bases not matched to a gene: 8. As DNA, the CDR3 is TGTGCCAGCAGGCCTGCCGGGACAGGGGGTACCGGGGAGCTGTTTTTT. Its translation: CASRPAGTGGTGELFF.

V gene TRBV6-2 or TRBV6-3 combines with J gene TRBJ1-3; D is possibly TRBD1 (5 bases). V lost 4 bases and J lost 5, with 9 bases in between. CDR1 is MNHEY and CDR2 is SVGEGT in the germline V gene. CDR3 length: 13 amino acids. The CDR3 sequence: CASSSGLRNTIYF. The DNA of the CDR3 is TGTGCCAGCAGTTCGGGACTGCGAAACACCATATATTTT.

The chain couples TRBV19 to TRBJ1-4, with 9 nucleotides matching TRBD1. The CDR3 consists of 16 residues. The junction had 6 bases not matched to a gene; V was cut back by 6 bases and J by 1 base. The germline V gene encodes CDR1 LNHDA and CDR2 SQIVND (reference sequence). The CDR3 is CASSHRGQGTNEKLFF. CDR3 nucleotide sequence: TGTGCCAGTAGCCACAGGGGGCAGGGAACTAATGAAAAACTGTTTTTT. Based on the CDR3 plus reference TRBV19 and TRBJ1-4, the full variable domain is DGGITQSPKYLFRKEGQNVTLSCEQNLNHDAMYWYRQDPGQGLRLIYYSQIVNDFQKGDIAEGYSVSREKKESFPLTVTSAQKNPTAFYLCASSHRGQGTNEKLFFGSGTQLSVL.

This clone came up a few times. The chain recombines TRBV20-1 with TRBJ2-1; TRBD2 might be the D (6 bases). Trimming removed 3 bases from V and 7 bases from J, with 13 bases in between. Germline CDR1 reads DFQATT; CDR2 reads SNEGSKA (reference sequence). The CDR3 loop spans 13 amino acids. CDR3 sequence: CSASYGSANEQFF. Written as DNA, the CDR3 is TGCAGTGCTAGTTACGGGAGCGCGAATGAGCAGTTCTTC.

The rearrangement uses TRBV6-1 and TRBJ2-3; possibly TRBD2 for D (6 bases). Deletions cut 2 bases from V and 7 bases from J, with 19 bases between. The CDR3 has 16 residues. Germline V gives CDR1 MNHNS, CDR2 SASEGT. DNA of the CDR3: TGTGCCAGCAGTGAAATATGGGGGAGGTCGTCCTATACGCAGTATTTT. Protein: CASSEIWGRSSYTQYF.

The sample holds many counts of this clone. This chain joins TRBV30 and TRBJ2-7; TRBD1 agrees at 8 bases. This CDR3 is built from 15 residues. Germline loops: CDR1 GTSNPN, CDR2 SVGIG (reference sequence). Losses at the gene ends were 3 bases for V and 2 bases for J; bases not matched to a gene: 9. In nucleotides, the CDR3 is TGTGCCTGGAGACGGCCCCAGGGGGCTGCCTACGAGCAGTACTTC. Translation: CAWRRPQGAAYEQYF.